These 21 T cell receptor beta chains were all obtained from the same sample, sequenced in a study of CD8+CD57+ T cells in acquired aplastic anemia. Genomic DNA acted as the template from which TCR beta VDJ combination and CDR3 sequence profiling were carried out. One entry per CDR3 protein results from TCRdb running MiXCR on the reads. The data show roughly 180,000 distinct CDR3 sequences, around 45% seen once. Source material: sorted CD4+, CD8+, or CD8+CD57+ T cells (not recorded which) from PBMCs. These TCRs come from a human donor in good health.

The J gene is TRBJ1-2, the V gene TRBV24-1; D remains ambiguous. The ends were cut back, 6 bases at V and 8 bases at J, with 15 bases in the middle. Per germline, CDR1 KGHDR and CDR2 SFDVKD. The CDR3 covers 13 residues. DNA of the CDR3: TGTGCCACCAGTTTATCCGTAAGAGGAGGCTACACCTTC. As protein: CATSLSVRGGYTF.

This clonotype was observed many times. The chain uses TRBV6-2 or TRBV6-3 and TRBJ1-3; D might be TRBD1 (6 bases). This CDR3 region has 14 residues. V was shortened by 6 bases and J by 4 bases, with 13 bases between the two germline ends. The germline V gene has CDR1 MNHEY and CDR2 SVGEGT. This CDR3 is CASRPTGRGNTIYF. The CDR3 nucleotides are TGTGCCAGCAGGCCTACAGGGCGCGGAAACACCATATATTTT.

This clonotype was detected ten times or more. The CDR3: CASSEYLVVTEQYF. The CDR3 nucleotides are TGTGCCAGCAGTGAATATCTGGTAGTAACCGAGCAGTACTTC. The chain couples TRBV6-1 to TRBJ2-7; D unclear. Germline-derived CDR1 and CDR2 are MNHNS and SASEGT. The V gene lost 2 bases and the J gene lost 6 bases, with 14 bases spanning the gap. This CDR3 region has 14 residues.

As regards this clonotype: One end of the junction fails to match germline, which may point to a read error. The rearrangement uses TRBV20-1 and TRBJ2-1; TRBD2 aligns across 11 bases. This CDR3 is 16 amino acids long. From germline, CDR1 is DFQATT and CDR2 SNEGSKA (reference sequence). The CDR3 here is CSATHQLAGANNEQLF. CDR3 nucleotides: TGCAGCGCTACACATCAACTAGCGGGAGCGAACAATGAGCAGCTCTTC.

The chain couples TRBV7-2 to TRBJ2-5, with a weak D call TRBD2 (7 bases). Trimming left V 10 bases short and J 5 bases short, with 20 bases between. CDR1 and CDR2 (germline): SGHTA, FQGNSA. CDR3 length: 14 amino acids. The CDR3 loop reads CATTPGGGLETQYF. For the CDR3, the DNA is TGTGCCACCACCCCCGGCGGGGGCCTCGAGACCCAGTACTTC.

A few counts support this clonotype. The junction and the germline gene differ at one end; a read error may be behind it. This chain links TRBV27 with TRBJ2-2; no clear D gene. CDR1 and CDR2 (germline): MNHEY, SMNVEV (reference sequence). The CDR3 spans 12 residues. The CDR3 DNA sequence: TGTGCCACCAGTGACGCTGCCGGGGAGCTGTTTTTT. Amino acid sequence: CATSDAAGELFF.

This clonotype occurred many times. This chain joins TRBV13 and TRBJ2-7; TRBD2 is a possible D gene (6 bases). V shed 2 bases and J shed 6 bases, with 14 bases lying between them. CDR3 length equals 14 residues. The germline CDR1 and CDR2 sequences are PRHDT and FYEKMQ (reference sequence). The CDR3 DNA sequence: TGTGCCAGCAGCTTACGGGGACTTAAACCCGAGCAGTACTTC. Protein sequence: CASSLRGLKPEQYF.

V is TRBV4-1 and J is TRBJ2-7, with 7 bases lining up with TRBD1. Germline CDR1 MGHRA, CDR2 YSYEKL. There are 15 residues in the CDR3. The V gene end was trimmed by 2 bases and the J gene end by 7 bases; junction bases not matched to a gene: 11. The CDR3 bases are TGCGCCAGCAGCCAACCTCGACAGGGTACGCGGGAGCAGTACTTC. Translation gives CASSQPRQGTREQYF.

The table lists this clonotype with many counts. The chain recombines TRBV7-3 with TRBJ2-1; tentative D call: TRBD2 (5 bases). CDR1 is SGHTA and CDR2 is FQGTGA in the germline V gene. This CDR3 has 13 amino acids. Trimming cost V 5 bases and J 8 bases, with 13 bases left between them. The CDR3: CASSPFGLDEQFF. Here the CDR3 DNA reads TGTGCCAGCAGCCCCTTTGGACTTGATGAGCAGTTCTTC.

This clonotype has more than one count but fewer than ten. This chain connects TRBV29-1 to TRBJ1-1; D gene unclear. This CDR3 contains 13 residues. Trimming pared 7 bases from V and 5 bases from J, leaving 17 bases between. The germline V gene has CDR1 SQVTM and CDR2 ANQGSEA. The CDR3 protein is CSGRMGRETEAFF. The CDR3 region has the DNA TGCAGCGGTCGGATGGGTCGCGAGACTGAAGCTTTCTTT.

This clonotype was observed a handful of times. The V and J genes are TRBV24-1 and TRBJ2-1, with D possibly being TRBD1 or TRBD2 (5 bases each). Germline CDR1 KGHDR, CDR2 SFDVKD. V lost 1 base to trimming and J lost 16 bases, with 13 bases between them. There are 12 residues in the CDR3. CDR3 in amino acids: CATSDLRGAIFF. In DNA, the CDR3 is TGTGCCACCAGTGATTTAAGGGGAGCTATATTCTTC.

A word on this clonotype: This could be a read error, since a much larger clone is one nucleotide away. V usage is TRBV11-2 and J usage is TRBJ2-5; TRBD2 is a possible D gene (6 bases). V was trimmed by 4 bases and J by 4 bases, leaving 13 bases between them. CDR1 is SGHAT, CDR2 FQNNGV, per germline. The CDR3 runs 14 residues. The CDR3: CASSSGEVAETQYF. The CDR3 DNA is TGTGCCAGCAGCTCGGGAGAGGTTGCAGAGACCCAGTACTTC.

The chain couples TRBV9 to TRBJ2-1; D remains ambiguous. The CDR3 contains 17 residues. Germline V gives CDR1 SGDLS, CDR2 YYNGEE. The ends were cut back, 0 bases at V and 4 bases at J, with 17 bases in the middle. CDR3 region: CASSVGGGQTGYNEQFF. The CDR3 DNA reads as TGTGCCAGCAGCGTAGGGGGTGGGCAGACCGGTTACAATGAGCAGTTCTTC.

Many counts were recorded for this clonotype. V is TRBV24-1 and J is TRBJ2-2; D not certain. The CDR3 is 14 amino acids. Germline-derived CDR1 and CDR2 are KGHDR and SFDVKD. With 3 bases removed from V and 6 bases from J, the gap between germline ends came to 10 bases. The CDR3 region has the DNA TGTGCCACCAGTGATCCCCCCAGGCCCGGGGAGCTGTTTTTT. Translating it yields CATSDPPRPGELFF.

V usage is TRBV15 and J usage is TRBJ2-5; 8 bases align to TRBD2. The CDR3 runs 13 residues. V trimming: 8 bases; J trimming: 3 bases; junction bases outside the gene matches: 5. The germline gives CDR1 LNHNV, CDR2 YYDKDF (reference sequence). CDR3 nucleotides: TGTGCCACCTCGCTAGCGGGTAAAGAGACCCAGTACTTC. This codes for CATSLAGKETQYF.

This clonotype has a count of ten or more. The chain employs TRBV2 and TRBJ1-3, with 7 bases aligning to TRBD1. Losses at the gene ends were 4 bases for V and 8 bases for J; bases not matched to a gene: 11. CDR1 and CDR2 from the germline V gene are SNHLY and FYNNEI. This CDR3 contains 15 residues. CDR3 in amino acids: CASSGRDRGSDTIYF. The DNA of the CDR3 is TGTGCCAGCAGTGGCCGGGACAGAGGGTCAGACACCATATATTTT.

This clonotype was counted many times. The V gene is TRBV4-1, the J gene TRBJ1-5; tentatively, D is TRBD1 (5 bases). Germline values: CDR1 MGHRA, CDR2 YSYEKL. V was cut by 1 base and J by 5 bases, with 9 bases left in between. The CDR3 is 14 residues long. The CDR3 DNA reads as TGCGCCAGCAGCCAAGGACAGTTACATCAGCCCCAGCATTTT. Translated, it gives CASSQGQLHQPQHF.

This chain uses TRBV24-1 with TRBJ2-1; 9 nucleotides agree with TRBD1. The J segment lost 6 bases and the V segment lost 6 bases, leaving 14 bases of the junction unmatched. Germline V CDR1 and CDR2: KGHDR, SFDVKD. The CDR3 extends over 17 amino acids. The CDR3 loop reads CATSSPTGTGNPNEQFF. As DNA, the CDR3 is TGTGCCACCAGTTCACCCACCGGGACAGGGAATCCCAATGAGCAGTTCTTC.

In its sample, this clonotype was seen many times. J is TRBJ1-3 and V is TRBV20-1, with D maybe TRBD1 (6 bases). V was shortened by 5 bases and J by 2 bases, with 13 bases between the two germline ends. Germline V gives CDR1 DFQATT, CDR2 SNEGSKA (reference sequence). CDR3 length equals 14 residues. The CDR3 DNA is TGCAGTGCTCCGGACAGTACTGCTGGAAACACCATATATTTT. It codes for CSAPDSTAGNTIYF.

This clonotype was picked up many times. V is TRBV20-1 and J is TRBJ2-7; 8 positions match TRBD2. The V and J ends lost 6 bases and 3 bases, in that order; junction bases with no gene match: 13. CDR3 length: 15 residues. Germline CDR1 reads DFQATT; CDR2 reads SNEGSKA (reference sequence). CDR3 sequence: CSADVAGKPLYEQYF. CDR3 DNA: TGCAGTGCCGACGTAGCGGGAAAGCCCCTCTACGAGCAGTACTTC.

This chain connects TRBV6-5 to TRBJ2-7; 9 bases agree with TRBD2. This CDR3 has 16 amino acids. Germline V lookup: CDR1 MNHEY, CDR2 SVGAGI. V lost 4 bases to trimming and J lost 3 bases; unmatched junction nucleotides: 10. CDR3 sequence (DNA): TGTGCCAGCAGTTCTCCGGGGGGTAGCGGGAGCTACGAGCAGTACTTC. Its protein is CASSSPGGSGSYEQYF.